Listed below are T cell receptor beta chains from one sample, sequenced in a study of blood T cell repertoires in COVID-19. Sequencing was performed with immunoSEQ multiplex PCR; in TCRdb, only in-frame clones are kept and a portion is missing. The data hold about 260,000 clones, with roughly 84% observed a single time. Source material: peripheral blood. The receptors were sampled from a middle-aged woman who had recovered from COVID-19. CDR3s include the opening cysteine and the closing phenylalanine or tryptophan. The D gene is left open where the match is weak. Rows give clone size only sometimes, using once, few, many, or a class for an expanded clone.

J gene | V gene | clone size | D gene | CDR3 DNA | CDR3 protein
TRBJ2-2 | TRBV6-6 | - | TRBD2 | TGTGCCAGCAGCGGGACTAGCGGGGGGACCGGGGAGCTGTTTTTT | CASSGTSGGTGELFF
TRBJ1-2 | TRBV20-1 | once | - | TGCAGTGCTAGTACAGGGACCTATGGCTACACCTTC | CSASTGTYGYTF
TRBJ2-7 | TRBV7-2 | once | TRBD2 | TGTGCCAGCAGCTTGTACCCAGCGGGGGGCTACGAGCAGTACTTC | CASSLYPAGGYEQYF
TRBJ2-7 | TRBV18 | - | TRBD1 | TGTGCCAGCTCGTTGGGACAGGGGGCGGTCCCTTACGAGCAGTACTTC | CASSLGQGAVPYEQYF
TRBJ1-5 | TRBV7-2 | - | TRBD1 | TGTGCCAGCAGCTTAAGAATACAGGGACAGGGGTTATCTCAGCCCCAGCATTTT | CASSLRIQGQGLSQPQHF
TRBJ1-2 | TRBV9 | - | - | TGTGCCAGCAGCTCACTTACCGGCTATGGCTACACCTTC | CASSSLTGYGYTF
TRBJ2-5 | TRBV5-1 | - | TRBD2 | TGCGCCAGCAGCTGGACTAGCAGAGAGACCCAGTACTTC | CASSWTSRETQYF
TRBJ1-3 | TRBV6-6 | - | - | TGTGCCAGCAGTTACTCCTACTCTGGAAACACCATATATTTT | CASSYSYSGNTIYF
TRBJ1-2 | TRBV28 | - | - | TGTGCCAGCAGATCTGCTCAGGGGTCCTCTGGCTACACCTTC | CASRSAQGSSGYTF
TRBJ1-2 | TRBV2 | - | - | TGTGCCAGCAGTGTGGACTCTGGCGGTGGCTACACCTTC | CASSVDSGGGYTF
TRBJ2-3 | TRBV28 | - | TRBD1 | TGTGCCAGCAGTTTATTTCTTCTCCGGGACAGGGGGAATAGCGGCACAGATACGCAGTATTTT | CASSLFLLRDRGNSGTDTQYF
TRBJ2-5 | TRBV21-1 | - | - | TGTGCCAGCAGCAAAGGCCAGGAGACCCAGTACTTC | CASSKGQETQYF
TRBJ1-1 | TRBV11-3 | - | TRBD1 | TGTGCCAGCAGCCAATCCCTCTCGACAGGGGGCAGGGGAGCTTTCTTT | CASSQSLSTGGRGAFF
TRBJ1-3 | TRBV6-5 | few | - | TGTGCCAGCATAGACAGAAGCTTACACACCATATATTTT | CASIDRSLHTIYF
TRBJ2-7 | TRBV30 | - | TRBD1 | TGTGCCTGGAGTATAGGACAGGTCTACGAGCAGTACTTC | CAWSIGQVYEQYF
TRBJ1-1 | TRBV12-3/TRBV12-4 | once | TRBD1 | TGTGCCAGCAGTTCATTTAGACAGGGCGAAGCTTTCTTT | CASSSFRQGEAFF
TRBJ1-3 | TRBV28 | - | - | TGTGCCAGCAGTTTATGGGCCGGAGACACCATATATTTT | CASSLWAGDTIYF
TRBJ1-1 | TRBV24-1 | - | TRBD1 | TGTGCCACCAGTGATTCGGGACAGGGGTCGGTGAACACTGAAGCTTTCTTT | CATSDSGQGSVNTEAFF
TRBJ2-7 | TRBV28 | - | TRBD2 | TGTGCCAGCAGTCAAATAGCGGGGGCCTACGAGCAGTACTTC | CASSQIAGAYEQYF
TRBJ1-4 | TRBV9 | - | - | TGTGCCAGCAGATGCGACAGCACTAATGAAAAACTGTTTTTT | CASRCDSTNEKLFF
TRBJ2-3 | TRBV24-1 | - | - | TGTGCCACCAGCGCTCCGGCAGATACGCAGTATTTT | CATSAPADTQYF
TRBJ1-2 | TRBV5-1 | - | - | TGCGCCAGCAGCGAGGGTCGTAGCGGCTACACCTTC | CASSEGRSGYTF
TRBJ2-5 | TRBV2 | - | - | TGTGCCGACAGGCTGGGGGTGGCAGAGACCCAGTACTTC | CADRLGVAETQYF
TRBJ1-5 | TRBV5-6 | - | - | TGTGCCAGCAGCTTGGGGGGGCAAAGCAATCAGCCCCAGCATTTT | CASSLGGQSNQPQHF
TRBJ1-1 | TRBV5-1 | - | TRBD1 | TGCGCCAGCAGTCCGACAGGGGCCGGAGGTGAAGCTTTCTTT | CASSPTGAGGEAFF